This record looks at one TCR beta chain sequence and its context. What antigen it recognizes has not been identified. The record has no base qualities; no much larger clone is one base away. These data are taken from a study of post-analysis software for immune sequencing data (dated by TCRdb to 2015 to 2017). As for the study more broadly: Relapsing-remitting, secondary progressive and progressive-relapsing multiple sclerosis were recorded as disease courses, and subtype annotation was lacking for some patients. The patient repertoires were set against under 13 previously published healthy control repertoires from donors whose ages ranged from roughly 6 to 27 years. A subset of samples was prepared in parallel using single-end sample barcoding, then pooled and co-amplified after Illumina adapter ligation. General conclusions and limits of the study: Compared with controls, multiple sclerosis patients had significantly lower normalized Chao1 diversity, a finding suggesting substantial peripheral T-cell clonal expansion. Four to six TRBV segments, including TRBV5-6, TRBV5-1 and TRBV20-1, were significantly more frequent in patients than controls. Direct clustering with F measure showed strong co-clustering of samples prepared in the same batch, prompting a batch-effect correction. The multiple sclerosis patient group was slightly younger than the control group.

To demonstrate the VDJtools post-analysis software, the study profiled TCR beta repertoires from the peripheral blood of about 13 young patients with multiple sclerosis. The multiple sclerosis patients were children and adolescents ranging in age from about 6 to 17 years. The library was built by means of PCR. Sequencing was carried out with an Illumina HiSeq 2500. To reduce PCR and sequencing biases, unique molecular identifiers were built into the TCR beta cDNA libraries. Approximately 500,000 cDNA molecules were obtained for every 1 to 10 million input T cells, so each molecule roughly corresponded to one T cell. The patient libraries were prepared and sequenced using the same protocol as the earlier healthy control dataset. Samples belonging to the same batch were prepared together, multiplexed and sequenced on a shared HiSeq lane. Per the source publication's procedure: MIGEC handled the raw barcoded reads, throwing out single-read molecular identifier groups before consensus assembly and CDR3 extraction. VDJtools was used for post-analysis of the clonotype tables, and diversity was normalized by down-sampling every dataset to the size of the smallest sample. To correct batch-related cross-sample contamination, repertoire overlap clustering matched CDR3 amino acid sequences but not nucleotide sequences. TCRdb reanalyzed the raw reads on its own, using fastp at Q25 for trimming and MiXCR for clone calling, and kept in-frame beta chains. Rows with a matching CDR3 protein are joined into one entry that keeps the most common DNA and genes. TCRdb's processing, not the study's, gives the V and J calls here. A total of 820,000 or so distinct CDR3 sequences appear in this sample, about 53% of them only once. Approximately 4.2% of the sample is in the top ten clones.

Per the germline V gene, SGHRS is the CDR1 and YFSETQ is the CDR2. Spanning cysteine to phenylalanine, the CDR3 consists of 14 amino acids. The CDR3 DNA has 42 bases and is translated from base 1. Trimming removed 3 bases from V and 7 bases from J, leaving 17 bases between the germline ends. This chain is built from TRBV5-1 and TRBJ2-7; the D match is possibly TRBD1 or TRBD2, with 5 bases aligned in each. This TCR was sampled from a girl aged 10-17 years with multiple sclerosis. Sequenced material: blood. In nucleotides, the sequence is TGCGCCAGCAGCTCGCTAGCCATGGGGCCGGAGCAGTACTTC. Its translation reads: CASSSLAMGPEQYF.